This paragraph covers one T cell receptor (beta chain) sequence. Its antigen is as yet unknown. CDR1 is SQVTM and CDR2 is ANQGSEA in the germline V gene. The CDR3 length is 14 residues. V lost 1 base, J lost 2 bases, and 11 bases lay in between. Scientists ran DNA taken from cultured CD4+ T cells through the Oncomine TCR Beta short-read assay for sequencing. The template was genomic DNA from cultured CD4+ T cells. TCRdb redid the calling of the PCR reads with MiXCR, one entry per CDR3 protein. The repertoire holds more than 13,000 distinct CDR3 sequences, with over 30% as singletons. Treatment given: roughly 11-day PBMC culture with coronavirus spike peptide pools or control peptides (ViraFEST assay). First, ViraFEST expanded antigen-specific T cells with peptide pools, and next it sequenced the TCRs. Negative-selection isolation of CD4+ T cells was performed after approximately 11 days of culture. This sample was included in a study of vaccination and CD4 T cells after COVID-19. Across the whole study: Investigators stimulated cells with overlapping spike peptides drawn from SARS-CoV-2, HCoV-NL63, HCoV-OC43 and HCoV-229E.

The J gene is TRBJ1-2, the V gene TRBV29-1, with a possible D match to TRBD1 (6 bases). Sequenced material: cultured CD4+ T cells from blood. This receptor was taken from a human donor with COVID-19. CDR3 sequence (DNA): TGCAGCGTTGAAGGGCTTGGGGGCAACTATGGCTACACCTTC. Amino acids: CSVEGLGGNYGYTF.